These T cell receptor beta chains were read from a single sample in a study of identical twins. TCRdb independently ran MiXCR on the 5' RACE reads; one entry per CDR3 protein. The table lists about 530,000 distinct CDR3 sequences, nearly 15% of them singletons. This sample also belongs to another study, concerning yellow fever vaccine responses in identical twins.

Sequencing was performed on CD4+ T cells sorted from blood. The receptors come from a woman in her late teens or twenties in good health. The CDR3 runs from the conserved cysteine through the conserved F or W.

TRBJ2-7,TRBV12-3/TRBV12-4,CASEQGGSYEQYF
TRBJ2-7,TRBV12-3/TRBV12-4,CASSRTSDQYEQYF
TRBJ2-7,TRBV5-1,CASSGMYYEQYF
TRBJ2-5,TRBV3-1,CASSQGSRGTQETQYF
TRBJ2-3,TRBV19,CASSSGLEKGTDTQYF
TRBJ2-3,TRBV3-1,CASSLTDKRQYF
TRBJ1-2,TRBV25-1,CASSEWEQVLGYTF
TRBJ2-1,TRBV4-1,CASSQDPAAGGPNEQFF
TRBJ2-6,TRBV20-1,CSARKQASGANVLTF
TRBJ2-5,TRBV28,CASSLSTGNQYF
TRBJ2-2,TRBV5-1,CASKTSPGNTGELFF
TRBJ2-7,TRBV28,CASSLPEVVKYEQYF
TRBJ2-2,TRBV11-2,CASSPPGRGNTGELFF
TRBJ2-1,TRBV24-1,CATSQSARYNEQFF
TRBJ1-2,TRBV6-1,CASSEWGDRARHGYTF
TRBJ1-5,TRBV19,CASSIPGSGNQPQHF
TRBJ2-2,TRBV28,CASSFLTNTGELFF
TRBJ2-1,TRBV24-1,CATSEPGTDNEQFF
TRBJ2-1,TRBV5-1,CASSLRAGTSGDNEQFF
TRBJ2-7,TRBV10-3,CAISESGVHEQYF
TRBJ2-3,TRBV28,CASSTRLAGGYTDTQYF
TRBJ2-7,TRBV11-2,CASSLGGEGPGHEQYF
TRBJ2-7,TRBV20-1,CSAISGTGRYEQYF
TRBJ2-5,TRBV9,CASSVGGQGYGETQYF
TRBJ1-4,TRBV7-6,CASSLGGRPGGEKLFF
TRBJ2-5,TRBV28,CASSLAGFNGQETQYF
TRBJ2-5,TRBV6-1,CAASHIPQETQYF
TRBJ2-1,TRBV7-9,CASSSDQYNEQFF
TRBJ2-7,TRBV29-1,CSVGSDSYEQYF
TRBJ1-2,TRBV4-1,CASSQPSPGTGNYGYTF
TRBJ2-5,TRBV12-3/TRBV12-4,CASSVGQGSVGETQYF
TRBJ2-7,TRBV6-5,CASSYSGQGPYEQYF
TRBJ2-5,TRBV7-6,CASSPSELSGYETQYF
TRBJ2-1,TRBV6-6,CASRPPENNEQFF
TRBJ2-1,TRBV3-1,CASSPSLAGGAFNEQFF
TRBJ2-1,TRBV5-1,CASSGASSYNEQFF
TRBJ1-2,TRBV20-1,CSARNQENYGYTF
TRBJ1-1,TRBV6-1,CASRDQTGGTEAFF
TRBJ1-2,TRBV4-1,CASSQDIGQAHYGYTF
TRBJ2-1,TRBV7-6,CASSSLSRGSGINEQFF
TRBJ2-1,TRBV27,CASSLSGSGSTEQFF
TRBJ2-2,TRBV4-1,CASSQDRRERNTGELFF
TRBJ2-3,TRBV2,CASTISGSTDTQYF
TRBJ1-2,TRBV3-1,CASSQAGARTGYGYTF
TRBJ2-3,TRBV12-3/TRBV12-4,CASSRDRASDTQYF
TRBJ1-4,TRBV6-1,CASGRTGDEKLFF
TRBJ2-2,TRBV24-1,CATSDTINTGELFF
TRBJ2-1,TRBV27,CASSWEGASYNEQFF
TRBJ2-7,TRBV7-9,CASSNDHRDTYEQYF
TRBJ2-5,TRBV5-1,CASSRGGLTSQETQYF
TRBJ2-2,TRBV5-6,CASSFRTSGSAGELFF
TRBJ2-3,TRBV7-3,CASSLKLGGGRTDTQYF
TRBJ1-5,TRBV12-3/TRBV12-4,CASSLALYSNQPQHF
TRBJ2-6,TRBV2,CARGQPGANVLTF
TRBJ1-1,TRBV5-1,CASSFQGARTEAFF
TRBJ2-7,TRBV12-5,CASGLYRETYEQYF
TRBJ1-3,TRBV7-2,CASSPTGTGNTIYF